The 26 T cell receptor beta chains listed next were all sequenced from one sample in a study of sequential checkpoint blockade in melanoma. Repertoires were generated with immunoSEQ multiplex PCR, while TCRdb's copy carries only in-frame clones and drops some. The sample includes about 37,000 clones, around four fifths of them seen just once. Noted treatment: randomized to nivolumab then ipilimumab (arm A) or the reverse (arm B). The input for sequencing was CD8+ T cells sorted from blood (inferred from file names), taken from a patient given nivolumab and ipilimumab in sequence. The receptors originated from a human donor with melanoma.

Here the CDR3 reads CASSEFWGGAFF. The CDR3 nucleotides are TGTGCCAGCAGTGAGTTTTGGGGGGGAGCTTTCTTT. This chain connects TRBV25-1 to TRBJ1-1; D is perhaps TRBD1 (5 bases). This CDR3 is 12 amino acids long. The germline V gene encodes CDR1 MGHDK and CDR2 SYGVNS. Deletions cut 3 bases from V and 10 bases from J, with 12 bases between.

The CDR3 loop reads CAISRTGNQYEQYF. CDR3 bases: TGTGCCATCAGCCGGACAGGGAATCAGTACGAGCAGTACTTC. The gene calls are TRBV10-3 and TRBJ2-7; 8 nucleotides align to TRBD1. The CDR3 is 14 amino acids. Germline CDR1 reads ENHRY; CDR2 reads SYGVKD. J lost 4 bases, V lost 6 bases, and 8 bases had no gene match.

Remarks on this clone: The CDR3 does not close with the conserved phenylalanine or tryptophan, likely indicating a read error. The CDR3 DNA sequence: TGTGCCAGCAGTTACGGTGGGACAGGGGATGAAAAACTGTTTTCT. It specifies CASSYGGTGDEKLFS. The chain carries TRBV6-5 and TRBJ1-4, with 10 bases fitting TRBD1. V was clipped by 2 bases and J by 6 bases; unmatched bases: 3. CDR1 is MNHEY, CDR2 SVGAGI, per germline. The CDR3 has 15 residues.

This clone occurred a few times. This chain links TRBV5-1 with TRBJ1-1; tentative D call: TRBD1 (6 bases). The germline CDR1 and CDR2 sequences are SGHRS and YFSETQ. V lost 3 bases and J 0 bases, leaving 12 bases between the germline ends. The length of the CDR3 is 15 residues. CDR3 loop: CASSSLQGLNTEAFF. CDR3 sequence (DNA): TGCGCCAGCAGCTCGTTACAGGGCTTGAACACTGAAGCTTTCTTT.

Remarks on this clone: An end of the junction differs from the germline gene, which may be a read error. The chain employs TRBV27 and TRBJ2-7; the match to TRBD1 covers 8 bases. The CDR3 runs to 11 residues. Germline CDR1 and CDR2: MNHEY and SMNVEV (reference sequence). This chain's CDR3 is CASSSQGVKNF. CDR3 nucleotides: TGTGCCAGCAGTTCACAGGGGGTCAAAAACTTC.

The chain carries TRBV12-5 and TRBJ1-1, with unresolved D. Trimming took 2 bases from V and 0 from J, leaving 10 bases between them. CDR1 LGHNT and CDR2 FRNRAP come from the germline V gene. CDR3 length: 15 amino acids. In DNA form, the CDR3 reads TGTGCTAGTGGTTTGTTAGTCCGGGTGAACACTGAAGCTTTCTTT. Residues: CASGLLVRVNTEAFF.

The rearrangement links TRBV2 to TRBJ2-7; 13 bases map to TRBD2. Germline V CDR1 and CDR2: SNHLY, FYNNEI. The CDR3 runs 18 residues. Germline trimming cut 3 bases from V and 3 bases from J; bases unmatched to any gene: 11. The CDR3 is CASSDTGLAGDSSYEQYF. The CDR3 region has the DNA TGTGCCAGCAGTGATACCGGACTAGCGGGGGACTCAAGCTACGAGCAGTACTTC.

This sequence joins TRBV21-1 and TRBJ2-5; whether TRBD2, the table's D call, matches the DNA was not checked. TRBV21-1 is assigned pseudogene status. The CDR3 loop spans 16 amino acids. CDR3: CASERPKSGVQETQYF. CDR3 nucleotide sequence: TGTGCCAGCGAAAGGCCTAAAAGCGGCGTTCAAGAGACCCAGTACTTC.

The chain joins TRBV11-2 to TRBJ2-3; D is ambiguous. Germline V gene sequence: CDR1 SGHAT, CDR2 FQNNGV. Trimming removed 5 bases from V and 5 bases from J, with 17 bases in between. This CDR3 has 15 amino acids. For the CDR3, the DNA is TGTGCCAGCAGCGACTGGATGGTAGCACAAGATACGCAGTATTTT. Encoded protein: CASSDWMVAQDTQYF.

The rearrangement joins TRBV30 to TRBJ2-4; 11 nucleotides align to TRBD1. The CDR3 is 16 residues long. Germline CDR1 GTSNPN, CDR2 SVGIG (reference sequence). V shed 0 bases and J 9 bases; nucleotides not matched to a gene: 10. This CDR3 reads CAWSVQRTGGDGIQYF. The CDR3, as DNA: TGTGCCTGGAGTGTACAAAGGACAGGGGGCGATGGCATTCAGTACTTC.

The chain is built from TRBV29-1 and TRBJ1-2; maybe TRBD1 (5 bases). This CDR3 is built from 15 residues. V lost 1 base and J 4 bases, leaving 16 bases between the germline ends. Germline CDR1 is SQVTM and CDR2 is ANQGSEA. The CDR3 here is CSVEADLGDFYGYTF. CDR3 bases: TGCAGCGTTGAAGCCGACCTAGGGGATTTCTATGGCTACACCTTC.

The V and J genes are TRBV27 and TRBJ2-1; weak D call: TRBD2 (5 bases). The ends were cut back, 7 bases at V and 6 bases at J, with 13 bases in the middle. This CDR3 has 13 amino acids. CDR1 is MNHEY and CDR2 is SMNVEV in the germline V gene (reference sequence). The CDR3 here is CASTLGTSNEQFF. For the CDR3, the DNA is TGTGCCAGCACCCTTGGAACTAGCAATGAGCAGTTCTTC.

The CDR3 region is CASTTGGNYGYTF. The CDR3, as DNA: TGCGCCAGCACGACAGGGGGTAACTATGGCTACACCTTC. The rearrangement uses TRBV5-1 and TRBJ1-2, with 9 bases lining up with TRBD1. The CDR3 runs 13 residues. The germline V gene encodes CDR1 SGHRS and CDR2 YFSETQ. The ends lost 6 bases at V and 1 base at J; junction bases unmatched: 1.

CDR3 sequence (DNA): TGTGCCAGCAGCTTGGGACAGGGGTACAATGAGCAGTTCTTC. It encodes CASSLGQGYNEQFF. The V gene is TRBV5-4, the J gene TRBJ2-1; 8 bases fit TRBD1. V dropped 0 bases and J dropped 4; count of bases not matched to a gene: 0. Germline V gene sequence: CDR1 SGHNT, CDR2 YYREEE (reference sequence). CDR3 length equals 14 residues.

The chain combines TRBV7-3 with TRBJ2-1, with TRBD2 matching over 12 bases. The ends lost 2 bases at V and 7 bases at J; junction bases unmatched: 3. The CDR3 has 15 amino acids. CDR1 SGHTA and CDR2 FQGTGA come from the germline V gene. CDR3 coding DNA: TGTGCCAGCAGCTTACTAGCGGGAGGGGGAAATGAGCAGTTCTTC. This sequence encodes CASSLLAGGGNEQFF.

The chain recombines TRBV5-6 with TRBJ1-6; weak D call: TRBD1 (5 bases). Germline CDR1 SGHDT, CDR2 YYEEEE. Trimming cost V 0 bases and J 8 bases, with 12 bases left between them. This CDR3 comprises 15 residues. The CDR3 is CASSLGGRVDSPLHF. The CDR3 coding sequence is TGTGCCAGCAGCTTGGGTGGCAGGGTGGATTCACCCCTCCACTTT.

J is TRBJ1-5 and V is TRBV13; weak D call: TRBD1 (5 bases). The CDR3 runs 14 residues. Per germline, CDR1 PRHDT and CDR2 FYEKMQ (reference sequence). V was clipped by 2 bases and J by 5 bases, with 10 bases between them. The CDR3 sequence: CASSLRGNHQPQHF. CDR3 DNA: TGTGCCAGCAGCTTACGGGGGAACCATCAGCCCCAGCATTTT.

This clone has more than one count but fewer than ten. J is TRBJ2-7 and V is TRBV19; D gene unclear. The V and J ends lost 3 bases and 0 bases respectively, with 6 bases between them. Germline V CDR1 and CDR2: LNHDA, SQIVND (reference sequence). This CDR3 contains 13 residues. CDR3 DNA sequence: TGTGCCAGTAGTATCGGTAGCTCCTACGAGCAGTACTTC. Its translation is CASSIGSSYEQYF.

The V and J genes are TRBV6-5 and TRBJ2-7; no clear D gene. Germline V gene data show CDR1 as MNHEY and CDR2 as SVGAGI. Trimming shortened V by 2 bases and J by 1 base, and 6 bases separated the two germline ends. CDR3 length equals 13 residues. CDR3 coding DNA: TGTGCCAGCAGTTACGACAATTCCTACGAGCAGTACTTC. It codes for CASSYDNSYEQYF.

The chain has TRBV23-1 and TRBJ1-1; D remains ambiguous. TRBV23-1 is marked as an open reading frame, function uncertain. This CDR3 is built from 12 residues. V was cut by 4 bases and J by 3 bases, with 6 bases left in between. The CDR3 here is CASSRRDTEAFF. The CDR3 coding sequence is TGCGCCAGCAGTCGGAGGGACACTGAAGCTTTCTTT.

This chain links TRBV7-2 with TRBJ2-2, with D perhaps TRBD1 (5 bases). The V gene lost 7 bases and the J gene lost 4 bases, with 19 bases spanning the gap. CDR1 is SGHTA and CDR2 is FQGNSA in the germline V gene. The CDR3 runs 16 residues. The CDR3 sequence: CASTESRVYSTGELFF. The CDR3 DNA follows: TGTGCCAGCACCGAGAGCAGGGTATACTCCACCGGGGAGCTGTTTTTT.

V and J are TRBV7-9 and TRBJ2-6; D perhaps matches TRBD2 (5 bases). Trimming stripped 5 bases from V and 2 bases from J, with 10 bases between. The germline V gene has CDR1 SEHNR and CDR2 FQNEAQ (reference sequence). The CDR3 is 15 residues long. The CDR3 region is CASSPPGTGANVLTF. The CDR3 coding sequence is TGTGCCAGCAGCCCTCCGGGGACTGGGGCCAACGTCCTGACTTTC.

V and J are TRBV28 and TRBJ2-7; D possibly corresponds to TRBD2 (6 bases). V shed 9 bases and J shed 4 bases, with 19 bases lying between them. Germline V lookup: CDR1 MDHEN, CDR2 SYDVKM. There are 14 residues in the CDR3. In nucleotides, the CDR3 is TGTGCCAGAACCCCCAGGAGGGATAATTACGAGCAGTACTTC. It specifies CARTPRRDNYEQYF.

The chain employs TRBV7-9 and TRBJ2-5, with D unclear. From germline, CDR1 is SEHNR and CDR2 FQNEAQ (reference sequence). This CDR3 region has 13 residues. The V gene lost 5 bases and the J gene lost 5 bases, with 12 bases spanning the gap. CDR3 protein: CASSPHSAETQYF. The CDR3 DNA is TGTGCCAGCAGCCCCCACAGTGCTGAGACCCAGTACTTC.

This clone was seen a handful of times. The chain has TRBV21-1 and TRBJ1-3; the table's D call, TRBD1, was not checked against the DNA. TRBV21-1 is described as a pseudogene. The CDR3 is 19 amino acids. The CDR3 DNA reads TGTGCCAGCAGCAATCGGGACAGGGGGGCAAGTAGCTCTGGAAACACCATATATTTT. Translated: CASSNRDRGASSSGNTIYF.

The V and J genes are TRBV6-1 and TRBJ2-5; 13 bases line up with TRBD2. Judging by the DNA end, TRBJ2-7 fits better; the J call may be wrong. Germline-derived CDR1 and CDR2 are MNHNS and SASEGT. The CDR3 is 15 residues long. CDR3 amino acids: CASSERTSGSYEQYF. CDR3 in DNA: TGTGCCAGCAGTGAAAGGACTAGCGGGAGCTACGAGCAGTACTTC.